This TCR beta chain was found in a study of blood T cell repertoires in COVID-19. Study details: Researchers got acute and convalescent COVID-19 samples from the United States, Italy and Spain. Sources were T cells, B-cell-depleted T cells, or PBMCs; the material itself was cDNA or gDNA.

Trimming stripped 0 bases from V and 0 bases from J, with 6 bases between. CDR1 is MNHEY and CDR2 is SVGEGT in the germline V gene. The CDR3 length is 14 residues. Original handling: Reference gene primer amplification gave estimated nucleated cell counts. The data were produced by immunoSEQ multiplex PCR, yet TCRdb's version contains in-frame clones alone and is incomplete. The V and J calls and clone size come from that table; D and trimming were worked out from the DNA. The sample gives some 80,000 clones, roughly 82% of which show up once; approximately 20% is in the top ten. The material sequenced was peripheral blood. This chain connects TRBV6-2 or TRBV6-3 to TRBJ2-7; D is perhaps TRBD1 (5 bases). This clonotype was obtained from a woman aged 45 to 65 with acute or convalescent COVID-19. The CDR3 spells CASSYSDSSYEQYF. CDR3 DNA: TGTGCCAGCAGTTACTCCGACAGCTCCTACGAGCAGTACTTC.